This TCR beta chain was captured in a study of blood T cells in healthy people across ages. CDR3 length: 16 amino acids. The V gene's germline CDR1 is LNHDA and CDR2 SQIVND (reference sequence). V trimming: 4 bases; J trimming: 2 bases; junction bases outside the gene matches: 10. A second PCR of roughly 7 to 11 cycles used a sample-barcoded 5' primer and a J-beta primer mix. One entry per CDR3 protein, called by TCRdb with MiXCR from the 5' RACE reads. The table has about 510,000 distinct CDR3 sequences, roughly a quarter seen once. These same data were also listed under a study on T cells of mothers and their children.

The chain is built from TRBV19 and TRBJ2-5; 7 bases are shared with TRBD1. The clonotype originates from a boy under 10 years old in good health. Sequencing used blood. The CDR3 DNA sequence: TGTGCCAGTAGTACCCTCGGGACAGCTCGTCAAGAGACCCAGTACTTC. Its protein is CASSTLGTARQETQYF.